Given below is one T cell receptor (beta chain) in context. Its antigen is as yet unknown. At one end the junction does not follow the germline gene, possibly because of a read error. This sample was included in a study of T-cell memory formation after mild COVID-19. As for the study in general: Each donor largely had its own TCR clusters. The study's findings and limits: There was a balanced CD4/CD8 profile in clones contracting day 15 to 85, and later expanders leaned CD4+. Some clones that responded turned up in pre-infection memory, which suggests that cross-reactive memory joined in.

TCRdb ran MiXCR on the 5' RACE reads and lists one entry per CDR3 protein. Altogether roughly 410,000 distinct CDR3 sequences are present, roughly a quarter being singletons, with the ten largest covering 7.5% to 10%. CDR3 length equals 13 residues. Germline V gene data show CDR1 as DFQATT and CDR2 as SNEGSKA (reference sequence). The TCR comes from an adult woman who had mild COVID-19 (a few samples of this study predate the infection). Cell type and time point are not known. The chain is built from TRBV20-1 and TRBJ2-3; D may be TRBD1 (5 bases). Sequencing was done on a sample of PBMCs or a T cell subset sorted from them (not recorded which). The CDR3 coding sequence is TGCAGTGCTAGAGATATGAGGCCGAAAGGGGCGATTTTT. As protein: CSARDMRPKGAIF.